A single sample is the source of the 17 T cell receptor beta chains below, sequenced in a study of Graves' ophthalmopathy and Graves' hyperthyroidism. From RNA, the CDR3 regions of TCR beta chains were amplified and sequenced. HTBI primers served in a first-round RT-PCR, which a second-round multiplex PCR followed. In TCRdb, the multiplex PCR reads were re-called with MiXCR into one record per CDR3 protein. This table holds 300,000 to 400,000 distinct CDR3 sequences, 17% found once. Sequenced sample: peripheral blood. The origin of the receptors is an adult man with Graves' ophthalmopathy.

This clonotype has ten or more counts. The chain combines TRBV12-3 or TRBV12-4 with TRBJ2-7, with D unresolved. This CDR3 comprises 13 residues. With 2 bases removed from V and 2 bases from J, the gap between germline ends came to 7 bases. In nucleotides, the CDR3 is TGTGCCAGCAGTTTAACAGCCACCTACGAGCAGTACTTC. Its protein product is CASSLTATYEQYF.

This clonotype was picked up many times. J is TRBJ1-2 and V is TRBV6-2 or TRBV6-3; no clear D. Germline CDR1 reads MNHEY; CDR2 reads SVGEGT. There are 13 residues in the CDR3. Trimming cost V 2 bases and J 2 bases, with 6 bases left between them. The CDR3 region is CASSYEDNYGYTF. The CDR3 nucleotides are TGTGCCAGCAGTTACGAGGACAACTATGGCTACACCTTC.

With regard to this clonotype: One end of the junction varies from germline; a read error may be responsible. This chain links TRBV12-3 or TRBV12-4 with TRBJ1-2; no reliable D call. CDR3 length: 15 amino acids. The CDR3: CASSRTEDAYYGYNF. In DNA, the CDR3 is TGTGCCAGCAGTCGAACAGAGGACGCATACTATGGCTACAACTTC.

This clonotype was observed at least ten times. The V gene is TRBV7-2, the J gene TRBJ2-7, with TRBD1 identical over 10 bases. Trimming removed 6 bases from V and 5 bases from J; junction bases left unmatched: 7. This CDR3 contains 14 residues. In germline, CDR1 is SGHTA, CDR2 FQGNSA. The CDR3, as DNA: TGTGCCAGCAGTACCGGGACAGGGGACCACGAGCAGTACTTC. This encodes CASSTGTGDHEQYF.

The chain's CDR3 is CASSITGGGTEAFF. The DNA for the CDR3 is TGTGCCAGTAGTATAACAGGGGGCGGTACTGAAGCTTTCTTT. The chain carries TRBV19 and TRBJ1-1, with 9 bases lining up with TRBD1. V lost 2 bases and J lost 5; bases outside the gene matches: 3. Germline V gene sequence: CDR1 LNHDA, CDR2 SQIVND (reference sequence). The CDR3 totals 14 residues. Filled out from reference TRBV19 and TRBJ1-1, the complete variable domain reads DGGITQSPKYLFRKEGQNVTLSCEQNLNHDAMYWYRQDPGQGLRLIYYSQIVNDFQKGDIAEGYSVSREKKESFPLTVTSAQKNPTAFYLCASSITGGGTEAFFGQGTRLTVV.

This clonotype came up many times. V is TRBV20-1 and J is TRBJ1-6, with D maybe TRBD1 (5 bases). The CDR3 extends over 14 amino acids. Germline CDR1 is DFQATT and CDR2 is SNEGSKA (reference sequence). Trimming stripped 1 base from V and 9 bases from J, with 13 bases between. The CDR3 sequence: CSARVGTRGSPLHF. The CDR3 nucleotides read TGCAGTGCTAGAGTCGGCACAAGGGGTTCACCCCTCCACTTT.

This clonotype was detected ten times or more. The chain combines TRBV19 with TRBJ1-1; 7 nucleotides agree with TRBD1. The CDR3 sequence is 15 residues long. With V trimmed by 3 bases and J by 5 bases, 9 bases remained unmatched. The germline V gene has CDR1 LNHDA and CDR2 SQIVND (reference sequence). The CDR3 nucleotides read TGTGCCAGTAGTATGCTCGACAGGGTAGCGACTGAAGCTTTCTTT. The encoded protein is CASSMLDRVATEAFF. Using reference TRBV19 and TRBJ1-1 for the parts outside the CDR3, the full variable domain is DGGITQSPKYLFRKEGQNVTLSCEQNLNHDAMYWYRQDPGQGLRLIYYSQIVNDFQKGDIAEGYSVSREKKESFPLTVTSAQKNPTAFYLCASSMLDRVATEAFFGQGTRLTVV.

This sequence joins TRBV20-1 and TRBJ1-2; TRBD1 matches 7 bases. The length of the CDR3 is 15 residues. The trim removed 0 bases at V and 7 bases at J, leaving 11 bases unmatched. Looked up from germline, CDR1 is DFQATT and CDR2 is SNEGSKA (reference sequence). The CDR3 sequence: CSARDQTTGSFGYTF. CDR3 coding DNA: TGCAGTGCTAGAGACCAGACGACAGGGTCCTTTGGCTACACCTTC.

This clonotype was recorded at least ten times. The gene calls are TRBV14 and TRBJ2-7, with TRBD2 matching over 7 bases. Trimming cost V 0 bases and J 6 bases; bases outside gene matches: 8. Germline V gives CDR1 SGHDN, CDR2 FVKESK. The CDR3 runs 15 residues. The CDR3 spells CASSQDGSGLTEQYF. The CDR3 DNA reads as TGTGCCAGCAGCCAAGACGGTAGCGGGCTAACCGAGCAGTACTTC.

This clonotype was seen many times. The V and J genes are TRBV30 and TRBJ1-2; D is unclear. Trimming took 5 bases from V and 4 from J, leaving 11 bases between them. The CDR3 contains 12 residues. The V gene's germline CDR1 is GTSNPN and CDR2 SVGIG (reference sequence). The CDR3 loop reads CAWGPSSYGYTF. As DNA, the CDR3 is TGTGCCTGGGGGCCGTCGTCCTATGGCTACACCTTC. The variable domain in full, completed from reference TRBV30 and TRBJ1-2, reads SQTIHQWPATLVQPVGSPLSLECTVEGTSNPNLYWYRQAAGRGLQLLFYSVGIGQISSEVPQNLSASRPQDRQFILSSKKLLLSDSGFYLCAWGPSSYGYTFGSGTRLTVV.

This clonotype has a count of ten or more. The chain has TRBV7-9 and TRBJ1-3, with D perhaps TRBD1 (5 bases). Germline CDR1 is SEHNR and CDR2 is FQNEAQ (reference sequence). The V end was cut by 0 bases, the J end by 0 bases, with 6 bases between. The CDR3 spans 15 residues. In DNA form, the CDR3 reads TGTGCCAGCAGCTTAGCGGGGGTCTCTGGAAACACCATATATTTT. Translated: CASSLAGVSGNTIYF.

The sample holds many counts of this clonotype. J is TRBJ1-5 and V is TRBV12-3 or TRBV12-4, with D perhaps TRBD1 (6 bases). The CDR3 is 12 amino acids. V dropped 4 bases and J dropped 12 bases, with 13 bases sitting between them. For the CDR3, the DNA is TGTGCCAGCAGTTCCACAGGGATAAACCAGCATTTT. Encoded protein: CASSSTGINQHF.

This clonotype came up many times. This chain uses TRBV14 with TRBJ2-4, with D possibly matching TRBD2 (5 bases). This CDR3 is 13 amino acids long. V shed 1 base and J shed 6 bases, with 7 bases lying between them. Germline V gene lookup returns CDR1 SGHDN and CDR2 FVKESK. Written as DNA, the CDR3 is TGTGCCAGCAGCCAAGGAGGGTTAAACATTCAGTACTTC. It yields the protein CASSQGGLNIQYF.

The rearrangement links TRBV4-1 to TRBJ1-6; 9 nucleotides line up with TRBD1. The germline CDR1 and CDR2 sequences are MGHRA and YSYEKL. The J segment lost 7 bases and the V segment lost 1 base, leaving 5 bases of the junction unmatched. CDR3 length equals 16 residues. The CDR3 sequence: CASSQGRDRENSPLHF. DNA of the CDR3: TGCGCCAGCAGCCAAGGTCGGGACAGGGAAAATTCACCCCTCCACTTT.

CDR3 region: CSASGTSGGAGETQYF. The CDR3 DNA reads TGCAGTGCTAGCGGGACTAGCGGGGGGGCTGGAGAGACCCAGTACTTC. The gene calls are TRBV20-1 and TRBJ2-5; 16 positions match TRBD2. CDR3 length equals 16 residues. V shed 3 bases, J shed 4 bases, and the junction held 5 bases outside the gene matches. Germline CDR1 DFQATT, CDR2 SNEGSKA (reference sequence).

The CDR3 DNA reads as TGTGCCAGCAGGGGACAGGGATCGACCTACGAGCAGTACTTC. It codes for CASRGQGSTYEQYF. The chain couples TRBV6-1 to TRBJ2-7, with 9 positions matching TRBD1. Germline V gene lookup returns CDR1 MNHNS and CDR2 SASEGT. V dropped 6 bases and J dropped 2; count of bases not matched to a gene: 5. The length of the CDR3 is 14 residues.

This clonotype was seen repeatedly, ten times or more. The chain recombines TRBV11-1 with TRBJ1-5; a possible D gene is TRBD1 (6 bases). Germline lookup yields CDR1 SGHAT and CDR2 FQDESV (reference sequence). V dropped 0 bases and J dropped 7 bases, with 19 bases sitting between them. CDR3 length equals 17 residues. The CDR3 DNA reads as TGTGCCAGCAGCTTAGCGCACTCACTACTGCAGGGGCAGCCCCAGCATTTT. It specifies CASSLAHSLLQGQPQHF.